The 9 T cell receptor beta chains listed next were all sequenced from one sample in a study of a mutant IDH1 vaccine in newly diagnosed glioma. What these receptors recognize is not known. Time point: week 35, safety follow-up. Topical imiquimod was applied with each vaccine dose, which held 300 ug of mutant IDH1 20-mer peptide. Assay used: immunoSEQ multiplex PCR; TCRdb lists only in-frame clones, some missing. Of around 50,000 clones detected, about 85% appear once; the ten largest clones hold 4.1%. The starting material was PBMCs, obtained from a glioma patient whose treatment included an IDH1 peptide vaccine. These receptors all stem from a woman aged 18-29 years with glioma.

V is TRBV21-1 and J is TRBJ2-5; the DNA was not used to check the table's D call, TRBD1. TRBV21-1 is reported as a pseudogene. The CDR3 is made up of 14 amino acids. The DNA for the CDR3 is TGTGCCAGCAGCAAAGGATCAGGGGAAGAGACCCAGTACTTC. It translates to CASSKGSGEETQYF.

This chain links TRBV19 with TRBJ1-1, with a possible D match to TRBD1 (5 bases). The CDR3 is 14 amino acids. V was shortened by 7 bases and J by 1 base, with 13 bases between the two germline ends. Germline CDR1 LNHDA, CDR2 SQIVND (reference sequence). CDR3 amino acids: CASKPGLGNTEAFF. The CDR3, as DNA: TGTGCCAGTAAACCGGGACTCGGGAACACTGAAGCTTTCTTT.

The chain has TRBV19 and TRBJ2-4, with D uncertain. The germline CDR1 and CDR2 sequences are LNHDA and SQIVND (reference sequence). The CDR3 contains 17 residues. The V gene lost 5 bases and the J gene lost 0 bases, with 17 bases spanning the gap. CDR3: CASSPETGPLAKNIQYF. The CDR3 DNA follows: TGTGCCAGTAGTCCGGAGACTGGTCCACTAGCCAAAAACATTCAGTACTTC.

V gene TRBV19 combines with J gene TRBJ1-1, with D possibly being TRBD1 (5 bases). This CDR3 spans 15 amino acids. Germline V gene sequence: CDR1 LNHDA, CDR2 SQIVND (reference sequence). Between the trimmed V and J ends, which lost 10 bases and 0 bases, there was a span of 18 bases. The CDR3 reads CATGDRGTVNTEAFF. Here the CDR3 DNA reads TGTGCCACTGGAGACCGAGGGACGGTGAACACTGAAGCTTTCTTT.

The CDR3 reads CSAALGYEQYF. Here the CDR3 DNA reads TGCAGTGCCGCACTTGGGTACGAGCAGTACTTC. The V gene is TRBV20-1, the J gene TRBJ2-7, with D hard to call. The CDR3 extends over 11 amino acids. The ends were cut back, 6 bases at V and 4 bases at J, with 10 bases in the middle. CDR1 and CDR2 from the germline V gene are DFQATT and SNEGSKA (reference sequence).

This clone is judged medium-sized. The V and J genes are TRBV25-1 and TRBJ1-5; TRBD1 matches at 9 bases. This CDR3 is 17 amino acids long. After removal of 3 bases from V and 0 bases from J, the junction contained 6 bases not matched to a gene. Looked up from germline, CDR1 is MGHDK and CDR2 is SYGVNS. The CDR3, as DNA: TGTGCCAGCAGTGACGGGACAGGGATGTATAGCAATCAGCCCCAGCATTTT. Amino acid sequence: CASSDGTGMYSNQPQHF. Supplemented by reference TRBV25-1 and TRBJ1-5, the full variable domain reads EADIYQTPRYLVIGTGKKITLECSQTMGHDKMYWYQQDPGMELHLIHYSYGVNSTEKGDLSSESTVSRIRTEHFPLTLESARPSHTSQYLCASSDGTGMYSNQPQHFGDGTRLSIL.

The rearrangement links TRBV7-9 to TRBJ2-1; tentatively, D is TRBD2 (6 bases). The germline V and J ends were trimmed by 5 bases and 10 bases, with 18 bases remaining between them. CDR3 size: 14 residues. Per the germline V gene, CDR1 is SEHNR and CDR2 is FQNEAQ (reference sequence). CDR3 residues: CASSPGGGVGEQFF. The CDR3 nucleotides read TGTGCCAGCAGCCCTGGGGGAGGCGTCGGCGAGCAGTTCTTC. The whole variable domain, filled in from reference TRBV7-9 and TRBJ2-1, reads DTGVSQNPRHKITKRGQNVTFRCDPISEHNRLYWYRQTLGQGPEFLTYFQNEAQLEKSRLLSDRFSAERPKGSFSTLEIQRTEQGDSAMYLCASSPGGGVGEQFFGPGTRLTVL.

This chain joins TRBV29-1 and TRBJ2-7; D is perhaps TRBD2 (5 bases). The CDR3 covers 13 residues. Germline V gene data show CDR1 as SQVTM and CDR2 as ANQGSEA. V lost 4 bases and J lost 4, with 14 bases in between. CDR3 loop: CSVGGGRGYEQYF. DNA of the CDR3: TGCAGCGTTGGAGGAGGACGGGGTTACGAGCAGTACTTC.

The gene calls are TRBV25-1 and TRBJ2-1; D remains unclear. Trimming removed 6 bases from V and 7 bases from J, with 7 bases in between. CDR1 MGHDK and CDR2 SYGVNS come from the germline V gene. The CDR3 loop spans 11 amino acids. The DNA of the CDR3 is TGTGCCAGCAGGACGGAGAATGAGCAGTTCTTC. Translating gives CASRTENEQFF.